These 12 T cell receptor beta chains were sequenced from one sample in a study of monozygotic twins with inflammatory bowel disease. TCRdb reanalyzed the 5' RACE reads, giving one entry per CDR3 protein sequence and no DNA. The sample table sets out around 380,000 distinct CDR3 sequences. The sequenced sample consisted of blood. Every receptor here comes from a human donor with ulcerative colitis or Crohn's disease, or a healthy co-twin of an affected twin (not recorded which).

The chain is built from TRBV12-3 or TRBV12-4 and TRBJ2-5; TCRdb picks TRBD1, but there is no DNA to check that call. CDR3 length: 18 amino acids. CDR3 loop: CASSFTVAGPWYQETQYF.

V and J are TRBV10-3 and TRBJ1-1; without DNA, the TCRdb call of TRBD1 cannot be checked. The CDR3 totals 14 residues. Germline lookup yields CDR1 ENHRY and CDR2 SYGVKD. The CDR3 sequence is CAISLGQVNTEAFF.

This chain joins TRBV4-3 and TRBJ2-7. The length of the CDR3 is 15 residues. Per the germline V gene, CDR1 is LGHNA and CDR2 is YSLEER. The CDR3 loop reads CASSQDHAGWSEQYF.

The chain combines TRBV5-5 with TRBJ1-3; TCRdb indicates TRBD1, and absent DNA this call remains unverified. This CDR3 is 15 amino acids long. The V gene's germline CDR1 is SGHKS and CDR2 YYEKEE (reference sequence). The CDR3 loop is CASSSSTGSGNTIYF.

This chain joins TRBV4-1 and TRBJ2-3; the D call from TCRdb, TRBD2, cannot be confirmed without DNA. The CDR3 is 18 amino acids. In germline, CDR1 is MGHRA, CDR2 YSYEKL. This chain's CDR3 is CASSQDLLELEGIDTQYF.

The rearrangement uses TRBV12-3 or TRBV12-4 and TRBJ2-2; TCRdb lists TRBD1, though no DNA is available to test this call. This CDR3 has 13 amino acids. This CDR3 reads CASSTGHYGELFF.

The chain employs TRBV12-3 or TRBV12-4 and TRBJ2-1; with no DNA, the TCRdb D assignment of TRBD2 cannot be verified. The CDR3 extends over 15 amino acids. The CDR3 is CASSPKRGAYNEQFF.

V usage is TRBV7-2 and J usage is TRBJ2-5; the D call from TCRdb, TRBD2, cannot be confirmed without DNA. Germline values: CDR1 SGHTA, CDR2 FQGNSA. CDR3 size: 14 residues. The CDR3: CASSLKAGWEIQYF.

This rearrangement joins TRBV12-3 or TRBV12-4 to TRBJ2-1; TCRdb selects TRBD1, and the lack of DNA leaves this call unchecked. This CDR3 is built from 16 residues. The CDR3 loop is CASSLHRGRSYNEQFF.

The chain is built from TRBV20-1 and TRBJ2-7; TCRdb reports TRBD2, a call that lacks DNA to check it against. Germline CDR1 is DFQATT and CDR2 is SNEGSKA (reference sequence). The CDR3 runs to 13 residues. The CDR3 protein is CSALRTSAYEQYF.

CDR3 sequence reads: CASSYPDGTRGPQHF. V usage is TRBV6-5 and J usage is TRBJ1-5; TCRdb's D call, TRBD1, is unchecked because there is no DNA. The CDR3 extends over 15 amino acids. Germline CDR1 MNHEY, CDR2 SVGAGI.

The gene calls are TRBV4-1 and TRBJ1-5. The CDR3 has 18 residues. Germline V CDR1 and CDR2: MGHRA, YSYEKL. The CDR3 protein is CASSPERGGLWSNQPQHF.